This TCR beta chain was captured by sequencing in a study of identical twins. Points from the study as a whole: Conclusions relied on cross-sectional statistical analysis, not following the same donors. Among out-of-frame alpha sequences shared by twins, low generation probability occurred in excess. Within cord blood, abundant beta clonotypes carried fewer insertions, but memory repertoires showed no such trend.

Concerning this clonotype: Its specificity is not known.

Germline lookup yields CDR1 SNHLY and CDR2 FYNNEI. This CDR3 has 17 amino acids. J lost 1 base, V lost 0 bases, and 8 bases had no gene match. TCRdb fed the 5' RACE reads into MiXCR, producing one record per CDR3 protein. The table lists more than 400,000 distinct CDR3 sequences, roughly 15% of them singletons. This sample was also put to use in a study of yellow fever vaccine responses in identical twins.

The clonotype originates from a woman aged 18 to 35 in good health. The sequenced sample was CD4+ T cells sorted from blood. The V call is TRBV2, the J call TRBJ2-5; 7 nucleotides agree with TRBD2. The CDR3 spells CASSEANWASGQETQYF. In DNA, the CDR3 is TGTGCCAGCAGTGAAGCAAATTGGGCTAGCGGCCAAGAGACCCAGTACTTC.